The 18 T cell receptor beta chains listed next were all sequenced from one sample in a study of CD8+CD57+ T cells in acquired aplastic anemia. Profiles of TCR beta VDJ and CDR3 were generated from a genomic DNA template. TCRdb called the reads again in MiXCR, with one record for every CDR3 protein. The repertoire includes a few hundred thousand distinct CDR3 sequences, roughly 53% of them detected once, and around 20% sits in the top ten. Patients selected for sequencing had displayed CD8+CD57+ cell expansion by flow cytometry. The sequencing sample was made of sorted CD4+, CD8+, or CD8+CD57+ T cells (not recorded which) from PBMCs. These TCRs come from a human donor with aplastic anemia.

The genes are TRBV20-1 and TRBJ1-2; no firm D call. V was shortened by 2 bases and J by 5 bases, with 9 bases between the two germline ends. This CDR3 has 12 residues. Germline values: CDR1 DFQATT, CDR2 SNEGSKA (reference sequence). The CDR3: CSARNPGYGYTF. CDR3 DNA sequence: TGCAGTGCTAGAAACCCGGGATATGGCTACACCTTC.

This clonotype showed up many times. The chain uses TRBV10-3 and TRBJ2-5; D tentatively fits TRBD1 or TRBD2 (5 bases each). Germline lookup yields CDR1 ENHRY and CDR2 SYGVKD. The CDR3 sequence is 15 residues long. V was clipped by 5 bases and J by 3 bases, with 16 bases between them. The CDR3 DNA is TGTGCCATCAGTTCCGGGACGGTCGCTGAAGAGACCCAGTACTTC. Its translation is CAISSGTVAEETQYF.

Details on this clonotype: This sequence may be a read error, since a much larger clone differs from it by one base. Since the CDR3 does not end with the conserved phenylalanine or tryptophan, this likely comes from a read error. This chain connects TRBV7-9 to TRBJ1-2, with D hard to call. V shed 5 bases and J shed 6 bases, with 16 bases lying between them. This CDR3 contains 14 residues. Per germline, CDR1 SEHNR and CDR2 FQNEAQ (reference sequence). The CDR3 reads CASSQELGRDGYTL. The DNA for the CDR3 is TGTGCCAGCAGCCAAGAGCTGGGCCGGGATGGCTACACCCTC.

The CDR3 sequence: CASSFGQTEAFF. The DNA for the CDR3 is TGTGCCAGCAGTTTTGGGCAAACTGAAGCTTTCTTT. The chain joins TRBV12-3 or TRBV12-4 to TRBJ1-1; D gene unclear. CDR3 length: 12 amino acids. Trimming cost V 3 bases and J 5 bases, with 7 bases left between them.

With respect to this clonotype: The junction shows a germline mismatch at one end, possibly a read error. The V call is TRBV2, the J call TRBJ2-7, with TRBD1 identical over 9 bases. The CDR3 is made up of 14 amino acids. Germline-derived CDR1 and CDR2 are SNHLY and FYNNEI. CDR3 loop: CASSKDRGNYGQYF. In DNA, the CDR3 is TGTGCCAGCAGTAAGGACAGGGGAAACTACGGGCAGTACTTC.

This clonotype has a count of ten or more. The chain links TRBV5-5 to TRBJ1-1; 7 bases agree with TRBD1. The CDR3 loop spans 12 amino acids. V lost 4 bases, J lost 6 bases, and 3 bases stayed unmatched. Germline V gene lookup returns CDR1 SGHKS and CDR2 YYEKEE (reference sequence). The CDR3 DNA reads as TGTGCCAGCAGCCCACAGGGGCCTGAAGCTTTCTTT. Translation gives CASSPQGPEAFF.

The chain has TRBV2 and TRBJ2-5; 14 bases line up with TRBD2. The CDR3 contains 16 residues. The J segment lost 4 bases and the V segment lost 6 bases, leaving 7 bases of the junction unmatched. Germline CDR1 is SNHLY and CDR2 is FYNNEI. The CDR3: CASSFRGTSGGETQYF. The DNA of the CDR3 is TGTGCCAGCAGCTTCCGAGGGACTAGCGGGGGAGAGACCCAGTACTTC.

In this sample, this clonotype turned up once. This chain connects TRBV12-3 or TRBV12-4 to TRBJ1-5, with a tentative D call TRBD1 (5 bases). The CDR3 has 16 amino acids. The V gene lost 0 bases and the J gene lost 5 bases, with 14 bases spanning the gap. The CDR3 here is CASSLARSGVHQPQHF. The CDR3 nucleotides read TGTGCCAGCAGTTTAGCGCGGTCGGGGGTTCATCAGCCCCAGCATTTT.

A note on this clonotype: Given the absence of the conserved phenylalanine or tryptophan at the CDR3 end, a read error is likely. V usage is TRBV20-1 and J usage is TRBJ2-7, with D uncertain. The CDR3 runs 14 residues. Germline CDR1 and CDR2: DFQATT and SNEGSKA (reference sequence). V was shortened by 0 bases and J by 2 bases, with 11 bases between the two germline ends. In DNA, the CDR3 is TGCAGTGCTAGAGAGGTTGGCGTTGCCTACGAGCAGTACTCC. It specifies CSAREVGVAYEQYS.

Concerning this clonotype: Given a much more abundant clone one base away, this may be a read error. The chain combines TRBV5-1 with TRBJ1-5, with D unclear. The CDR3 runs to 16 residues. CDR1 and CDR2 from the germline V gene are SGHRS and YFSETQ. The CDR3 DNA follows: TGCGCCAGCAGCTTGGAGGGCCGGGATAGCGATCAGCCCCAGCATTTT. This codes for CASSLEGRDSDQPQHF. Full variable domain (missing parts from reference TRBV5-1 and TRBJ1-5): KAGVTQTPRYLIKTRGQQVTLSCSPISGHRSVSWYQQTPGQGLQFLFEYFSETQRNKGNFPGRFSGRQFSNSRSEMNVSTLELGDSALYLCASSLEGRDSDQPQHFGDGTRLSIL.

Many counts were recorded for this clonotype. The chain's CDR3 is CASSSITKKTTEAFF. In DNA form, the CDR3 reads TGTGCCAGCAGCTCTATTACGAAGAAAACTACTGAAGCTTTCTTT. V usage is TRBV7-9 and J usage is TRBJ1-1; D remains unclear. Trimming stripped 4 bases from V and 5 bases from J, with 17 bases between. This CDR3 contains 15 residues. The germline CDR1 and CDR2 sequences are SEHNR and FQNEAQ (reference sequence).

The chain is built from TRBV11-2 and TRBJ1-5, with D hard to call. V shed 2 bases and J shed 2 bases, with 7 bases lying between them. From germline, CDR1 is SGHAT and CDR2 FQNNGV. The length of the CDR3 is 14 residues. Written as DNA, the CDR3 is TGTGCCAGCAGCTTAAATGGTGGCAATCAGCCCCAGCATTTT. Encoded protein: CASSLNGGNQPQHF.

The V and J genes are TRBV7-7 and TRBJ2-5; 13 positions match TRBD2. Germline trimming cut 6 bases from V and 4 bases from J; bases unmatched to any gene: 11. Germline loops: CDR1 SSHAT, CDR2 FNYEAQ (reference sequence). The CDR3 sequence is 17 residues long. The CDR3 here is CASRFLGLAGKGETQYF. The CDR3 DNA is TGTGCCAGCAGATTTCTGGGACTAGCGGGAAAGGGAGAGACCCAGTACTTC.

This clonotype occurred once. V usage is TRBV20-1 and J usage is TRBJ1-1, with D possibly TRBD1 on 5 matching bases. The CDR3 totals 11 residues. CDR1 is DFQATT, CDR2 SNEGSKA, per germline (reference sequence). Trimming shortened V by 4 bases and J by 4 bases, and 7 bases separated the two germline ends. CDR3 sequence reads: CSANQGTEAFF. CDR3 DNA sequence: TGCAGTGCTAACCAGGGCACTGAAGCTTTCTTT.

This clonotype has just one count. The rearrangement links TRBV7-2 to TRBJ2-1; 13 nucleotides align to TRBD2. CDR1 is SGHTA and CDR2 is FQGNSA in the germline V gene. The CDR3 is 15 residues long. With V trimmed by 5 bases and J by 7 bases, 5 bases remained unmatched. CDR3: CASSVPGLAGNEQFF. CDR3 nucleotides: TGTGCCAGCAGCGTCCCGGGACTAGCGGGGAATGAGCAGTTCTTC.

The rearrangement links TRBV24-1 to TRBJ2-1; D is unclear. Per the germline V gene, CDR1 is KGHDR and CDR2 is SFDVKD. The CDR3 contains 12 residues. V lost 4 bases and J lost 4, with 4 bases in between. CDR3 nucleotides: TGTGCCACCAGTGACCCTTACAATGAGCAGTTCTTC. Amino acids: CATSDPYNEQFF.

This clonotype came up many times. The genes are TRBV5-1 and TRBJ2-5, with 7 bases identical to TRBD1. CDR3 size: 14 residues. Germline V gives CDR1 SGHRS, CDR2 YFSETQ. The V segment lost 3 bases and the J segment 4 bases; nucleotides outside the gene matches: 6. This CDR3 is CASSWGQLSETQYF. The CDR3 nucleotides are TGCGCCAGCAGCTGGGGACAGCTTTCAGAGACCCAGTACTTC.

At least ten counts were recorded for this clonotype. The chain couples TRBV12-3 or TRBV12-4 to TRBJ1-2; tentatively, D is TRBD1 (5 bases). V was clipped by 5 bases and J by 4 bases, with 11 bases between them. This CDR3 has 13 residues. This CDR3 is CASSTDRSYGYTF. The CDR3 bases are TGTGCCAGCAGTACTGACAGAAGCTATGGCTACACCTTC.